This T cell receptor (beta chain) was captured by sequencing in a study of T cell responses to AZD1222 COVID-19 vaccine. Points from the study as a whole: Increases in Spike-specific TCR breadth and depth were seen after two AZD1222 doses. Seropositivity was recorded at baseline in only a handful of AZD1222 recipients.

The CDR3 has 15 amino acids. V lost 0 bases, J lost 2 bases, and 8 bases lay in between. The germline CDR1 and CDR2 sequences are MNHEY and SMNVEV (reference sequence). Generated by immunoSEQ multiplex PCR, the TCRdb table keeps only in-frame clones and is missing some. This sample has some 200,000 clones, with roughly nine tenths found just once. As for this clone: Its antigen is not identified.

This chain uses TRBV27 with TRBJ2-1; D unclear. This TCR was sampled from an adult who received the AZD1222 COVID-19 vaccine. This specimen consisted of peripheral blood, obtained 28 days after the second AZD1222 dose. DNA of the CDR3: TGTGCCAGCAGTTTATCTAACCCGACCTACAATGAGCAGTTCTTC. Its protein product is CASSLSNPTYNEQFF.